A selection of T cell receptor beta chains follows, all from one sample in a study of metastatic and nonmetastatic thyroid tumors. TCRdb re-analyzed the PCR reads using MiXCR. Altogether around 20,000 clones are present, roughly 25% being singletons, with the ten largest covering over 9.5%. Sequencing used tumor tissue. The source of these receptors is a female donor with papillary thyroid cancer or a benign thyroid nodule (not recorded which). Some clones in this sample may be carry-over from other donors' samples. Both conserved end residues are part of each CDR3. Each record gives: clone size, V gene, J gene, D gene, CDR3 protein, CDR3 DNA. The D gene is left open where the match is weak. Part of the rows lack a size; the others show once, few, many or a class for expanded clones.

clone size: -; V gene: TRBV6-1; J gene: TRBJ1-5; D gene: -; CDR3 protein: CASRGQGGSQPQHF; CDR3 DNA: TGTGCCAGCAGGGGGCAAGGGGGAAGTCAGCCCCAGCATTTT
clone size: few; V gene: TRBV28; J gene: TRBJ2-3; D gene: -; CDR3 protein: CASSSTETDTQYF; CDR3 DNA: TGTGCCAGCAGTTCAACAGAGACAGATACGCAGTATTTT
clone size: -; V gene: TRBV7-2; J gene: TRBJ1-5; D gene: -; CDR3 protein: CASSSYYSNQPQHF; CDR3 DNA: TGTGCCAGCAGCTCTTACTATAGCAATCAGCCCCAGCATTTT
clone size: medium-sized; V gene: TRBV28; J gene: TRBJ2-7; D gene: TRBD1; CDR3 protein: CASRHRDRVPYEQYF; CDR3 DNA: TGTGCCAGCAGACACCGGGACAGGGTCCCCTACGAGCAGTACTTC
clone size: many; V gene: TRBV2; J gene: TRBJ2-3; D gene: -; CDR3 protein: CASSVGRVTDTQYF; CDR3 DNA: TGTGCCAGCAGTGTCGGTAGGGTCACAGATACGCAGTATTTT
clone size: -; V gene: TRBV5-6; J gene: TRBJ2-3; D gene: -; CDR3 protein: CASSPKGSTDTQYF; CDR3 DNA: TGTGCCAGCAGCCCCAAGGGTAGCACAGATACGCAGTATTTT
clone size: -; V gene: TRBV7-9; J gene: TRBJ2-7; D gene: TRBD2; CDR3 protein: CASSSSGGSYEQYF; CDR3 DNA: TGTGCCAGCAGCTCTAGCGGGGGTAGCTACGAGCAGTACTTC
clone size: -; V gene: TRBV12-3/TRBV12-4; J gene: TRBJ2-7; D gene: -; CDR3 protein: CASSRGGQFYEQYF; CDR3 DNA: TGTGCCAGCAGTCGAGGTGGACAGTTCTACGAGCAGTACTTC
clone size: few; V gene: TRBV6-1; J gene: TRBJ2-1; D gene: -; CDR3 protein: CASSEAGRVAVDNEQFF; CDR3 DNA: TGTGCTAGCAGTGAAGCCGGTCGCGTAGCGGTAGACAATGAGCAGTTCTTC
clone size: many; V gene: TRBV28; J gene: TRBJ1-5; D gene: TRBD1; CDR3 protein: CASSFQGARNQPQHF; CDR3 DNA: TGTGCCAGCAGTTTCCAGGGGGCGCGAAATCAGCCCCAGCATTTT
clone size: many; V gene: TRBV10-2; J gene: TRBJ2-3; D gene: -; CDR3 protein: CASSPNGITDTQYF; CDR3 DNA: TGCGCCAGCAGTCCAAACGGGATCACAGATACGCAGTATTTT
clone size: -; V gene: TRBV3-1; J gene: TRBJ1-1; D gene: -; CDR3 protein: CASSRQERSEAFF; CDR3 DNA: TGTGCCAGCAGCCGACAGGAGAGGTCTGAAGCTTTCTTT
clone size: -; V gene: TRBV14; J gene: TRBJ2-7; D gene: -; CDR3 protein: CASSQVVVSGYEQYF; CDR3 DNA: TGTGCCAGCAGCCAAGTAGTGGTGTCTGGATACGAGCAGTACTTC
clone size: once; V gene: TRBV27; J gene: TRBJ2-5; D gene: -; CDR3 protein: CASSFSGGLETQYF; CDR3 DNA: TGTGCCAGCAGTTTTTCCGGGGGCCTGGAGACCCAGTACTTC
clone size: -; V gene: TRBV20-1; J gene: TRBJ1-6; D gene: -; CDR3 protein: CSARSGNSPLHF; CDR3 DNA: TGCAGTGCTAGATCCGGAAATTCACCCCTCCACTTT
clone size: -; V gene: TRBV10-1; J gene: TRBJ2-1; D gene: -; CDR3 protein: CASSEAQTNNEQFF; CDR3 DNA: TGCGCCAGCAGTGAGGCCCAGACCAACAATGAGCAGTTCTTC
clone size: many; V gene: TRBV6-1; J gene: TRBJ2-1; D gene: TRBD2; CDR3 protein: CASTSGIYNEQFF; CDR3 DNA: TGTGCCAGCACTAGCGGGATCTACAATGAGCAGTTCTTT
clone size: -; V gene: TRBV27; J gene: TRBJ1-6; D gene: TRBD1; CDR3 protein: CASSYGTGYDSPLHF; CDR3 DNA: TGTGCCAGCAGTTACGGGACAGGGTACGATTCACCCCTCCACTTT
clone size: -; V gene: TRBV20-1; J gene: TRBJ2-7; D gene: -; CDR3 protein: CSARASRSSYEQYF; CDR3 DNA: TGCAGTGCTAGAGCTTCGAGGAGCTCCTACGAGCAGTACTTC
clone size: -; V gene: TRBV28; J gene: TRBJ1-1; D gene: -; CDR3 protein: CASSSRVDTEALF; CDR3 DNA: TGTGCCAGCAGTTCAAGGGTGGACACTGAAGCTTTATTT
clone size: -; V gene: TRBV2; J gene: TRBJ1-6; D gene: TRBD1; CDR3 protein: CARTGQGNSPLHF; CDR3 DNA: TGTGCCAGGACGGGACAGGGGAATTCACCCCTCCACTTT
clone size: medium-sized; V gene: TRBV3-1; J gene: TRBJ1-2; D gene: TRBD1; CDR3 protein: CASSQRGGTGQGLGYTF; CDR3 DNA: TGTGCCAGCAGCCAAAGAGGGGGTACGGGACAGGGGCTTGGCTACACCTTC
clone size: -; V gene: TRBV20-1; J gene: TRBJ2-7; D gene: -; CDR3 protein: CSARGDFFVSTPYEQYF; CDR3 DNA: TGCAGTGCTAGAGGAGACTTTTTTGTGTCGACCCCCTACGAGCAGTACTTC
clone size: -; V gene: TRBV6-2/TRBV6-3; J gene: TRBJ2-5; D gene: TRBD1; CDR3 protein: CASSYSDRVETQYF; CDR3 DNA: TGTGCCAGCAGTTACTCCGACAGGGTAGAGACCCAGTACTTC
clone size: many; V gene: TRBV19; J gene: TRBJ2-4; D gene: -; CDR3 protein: CASSTPGMGQDKNIQYF; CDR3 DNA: TGTGCCAGTAGTACCCCCGGCATGGGGCAGGACAAAAACATTCAGTACTTC
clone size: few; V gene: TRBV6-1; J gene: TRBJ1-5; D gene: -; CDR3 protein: CATKGLNRNQPQHF; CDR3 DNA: TGTGCAACCAAGGGTCTCAACAGAAATCAGCCCCAGCATTTT
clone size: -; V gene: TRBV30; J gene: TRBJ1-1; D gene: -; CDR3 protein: CAFSGDTEAFF; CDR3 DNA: TGTGCCTTTTCCGGGGACACTGAAGCTTTCTTT
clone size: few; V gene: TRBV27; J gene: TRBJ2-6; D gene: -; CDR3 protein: CSSSPRASVHSGANVLTF; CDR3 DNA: TGTTCCAGCAGTCCCCGTGCTAGCGTACACTCTGGGGCCAACGTCCTGACTTTC
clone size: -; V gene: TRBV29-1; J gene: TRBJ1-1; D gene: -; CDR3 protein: CSVGGRTGAAEAFF; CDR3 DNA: TGCAGCGTTGGCGGGAGGACTGGCGCCGCTGAAGCTTTCTTT
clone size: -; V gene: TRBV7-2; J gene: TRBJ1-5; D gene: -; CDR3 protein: CASSLAGSNQPQHF; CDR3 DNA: TGTGCCAGCAGCTTAGCAGGGAGCAATCAGCCCCAGCATTTT
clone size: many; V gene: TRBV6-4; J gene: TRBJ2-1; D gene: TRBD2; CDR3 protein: CASTWTSGDSRENNEQFF; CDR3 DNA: TGTGCCAGCACCTGGACTAGCGGGGATTCAAGGGAAAACAATGAGCAGTTCTTC
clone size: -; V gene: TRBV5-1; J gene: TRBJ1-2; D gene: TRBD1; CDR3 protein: CASSDGTGGYTF; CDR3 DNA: TGCGCCAGCAGCGATGGGACAGGTGGCTACACCTTC
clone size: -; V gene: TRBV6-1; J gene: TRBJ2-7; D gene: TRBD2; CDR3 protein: CASSPRGGSYEQYF; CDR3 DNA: TGTGCCAGCAGCCCTAGGGGCGGGAGCTACGAGCAGTACTTC
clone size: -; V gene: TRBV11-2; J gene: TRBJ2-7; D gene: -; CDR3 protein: CASSPIRRSRTETYEQYF; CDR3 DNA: TGTGCCAGCAGCCCCATACGGAGATCTCGGACAGAGACCTACGAGCAGTACTTC
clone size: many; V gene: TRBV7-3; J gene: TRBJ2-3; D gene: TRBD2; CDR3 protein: CASSLTASGSGTDTQYF; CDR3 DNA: TGTGCCAGCAGCTTAACCGCTAGCGGGAGCGGTACAGATACGCAGTATTTT
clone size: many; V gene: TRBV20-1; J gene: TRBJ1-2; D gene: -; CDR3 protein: CSVSMGGRNNYGYTF; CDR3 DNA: TGCAGTGTCTCCATGGGGGGCAGAAACAACTATGGCTACACCTTC
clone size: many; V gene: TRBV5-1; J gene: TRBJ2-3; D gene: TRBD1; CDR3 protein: CASSPGQGTDTQYF; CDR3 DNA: TGCGCCAGCAGCCCCGGACAGGGAACAGATACGCAGTATTTT
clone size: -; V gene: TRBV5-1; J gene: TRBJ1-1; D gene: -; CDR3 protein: CASSLAAVKGAEALF; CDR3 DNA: TGCGCCAGCAGCTTGGCCGCAGTGAAGGGAGCTGAAGCTCTCTTT
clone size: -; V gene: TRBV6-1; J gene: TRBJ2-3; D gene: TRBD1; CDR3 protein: CASRVQGITDTQYF; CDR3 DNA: TGTGCCAGCAGGGTACAGGGGATCACAGATACGCAGTATTTT
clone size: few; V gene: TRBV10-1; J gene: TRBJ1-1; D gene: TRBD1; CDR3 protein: CASSETGATEAFF; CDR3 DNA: TGCGCCAGCAGTGAGACAGGGGCGACTGAAGCTTTCTTT
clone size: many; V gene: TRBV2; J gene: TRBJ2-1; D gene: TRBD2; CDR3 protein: CASSEAPTSGGYNEQFF; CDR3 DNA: TGTGCCAGCAGTGAAGCGCCGACTAGCGGGGGTTACAATGAGCAGTTCTTC
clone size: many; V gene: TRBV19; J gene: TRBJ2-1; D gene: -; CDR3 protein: CASSTRVNEQFF; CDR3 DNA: TGTGCCAGTAGTACCAGGGTAAACGAGCAGTTCTTC
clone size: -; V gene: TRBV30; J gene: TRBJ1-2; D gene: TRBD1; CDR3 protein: CAWSSGTGNNYGYTF; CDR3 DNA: TGTGCCTGGAGTAGCGGGACAGGGAATAACTATGGCTACACCTTC
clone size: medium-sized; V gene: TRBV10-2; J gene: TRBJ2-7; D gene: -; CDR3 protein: CASSPFLSEQYF; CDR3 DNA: TGCGCCAGCAGTCCCTTTTTGTCTGAGCAGTACTTC
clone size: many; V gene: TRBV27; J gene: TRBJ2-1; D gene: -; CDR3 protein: CASSYKSGLHEQFF; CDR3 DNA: TGTGCCAGCAGTTACAAGTCGGGACTCCATGAGCAGTTCTTC
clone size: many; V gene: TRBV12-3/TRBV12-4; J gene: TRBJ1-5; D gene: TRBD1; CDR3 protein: CASRYSGTGDNQPQHF; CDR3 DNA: TGTGCCAGCAGATACTCCGGGACAGGGGACAATCAGCCCCAGCATTTT
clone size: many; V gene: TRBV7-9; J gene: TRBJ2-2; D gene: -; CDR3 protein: CASSLGVKTGELFF; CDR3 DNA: TGTGCCAGCAGCTTAGGGGTAAAGACCGGGGAGCTGTTTTTT
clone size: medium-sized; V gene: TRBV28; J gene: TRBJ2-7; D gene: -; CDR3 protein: CASSLQVVYEQYF; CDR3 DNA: TGTGCCAGCAGTCTACAGGTCGTCTACGAGCAGTACTTC
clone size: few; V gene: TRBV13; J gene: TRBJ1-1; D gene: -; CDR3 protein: CASSLGQGAFF; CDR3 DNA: TGTGCCAGCAGCTTAGGCCAGGGAGCTTTCTTT
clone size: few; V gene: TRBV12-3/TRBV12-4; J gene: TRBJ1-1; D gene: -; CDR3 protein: CATWTVNTEAFF; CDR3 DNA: TGTGCCACCTGGACGGTGAACACTGAAGCTTTCTTT
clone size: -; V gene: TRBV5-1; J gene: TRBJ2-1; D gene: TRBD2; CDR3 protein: CASSFTSGSPAHNEQFF; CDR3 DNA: TGCGCCAGCAGCTTTACTAGCGGTAGTCCCGCACACAATGAGCAGTTCTTC
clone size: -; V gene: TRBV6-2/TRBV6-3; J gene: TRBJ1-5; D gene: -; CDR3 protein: CASSSLRNQPQHF; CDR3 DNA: TGTGCCAGCAGTTCCCTCCGGAATCAGCCCCAGCATTTT
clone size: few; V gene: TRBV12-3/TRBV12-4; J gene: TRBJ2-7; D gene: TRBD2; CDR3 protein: CASSSRSPAGGLYEQYF; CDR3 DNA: TGTGCCAGCAGTTCCCGGTCCCCAGCGGGAGGGCTCTACGAGCAGTACTTC
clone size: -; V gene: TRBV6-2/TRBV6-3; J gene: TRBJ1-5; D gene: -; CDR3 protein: CASSYGEIQPQHF; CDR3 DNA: TGTGCCAGCAGTTACGGGGAAATCCAGCCCCAGCATTTT
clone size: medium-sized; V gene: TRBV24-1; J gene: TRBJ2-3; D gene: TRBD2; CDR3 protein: CATSAALAGGPTDTQYF; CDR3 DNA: TGTGCCACCAGTGCCGCTCTAGCGGGAGGCCCCACAGATACGCAGTATTTT
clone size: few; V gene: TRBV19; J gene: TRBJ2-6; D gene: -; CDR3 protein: CATKSLAGANFLTF; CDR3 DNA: TGTGCCACCAAGTCGTTGGCTGGGGCCAACTTCCTGACTTTC
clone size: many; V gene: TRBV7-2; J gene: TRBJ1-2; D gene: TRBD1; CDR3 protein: CASSSGQGGYYGYTF; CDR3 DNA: TGTGCCAGCAGCTCGGGACAGGGAGGTTACTATGGCTACACCTTC